This paragraph covers one TCR delta chain sequence. This DNA's translation differs at residue 5 from TCRdb's protein, which comes from a much larger clone; a read error is likely, and the protein shown is translated from the DNA. This specimen belongs to a study of gamma-delta T cells after stem cell transplantation. TCRdb applied CATT to the RT-PCR reads for clone calling. The sample holds more than 1,300 delta-chain clones, approximately 14% seen once. This clonotype was sampled from a human donor. It is not recorded whose cells these are; they may come from a transplant donor. The sequenced sample consisted of gamma-delta T cells.

This CDR3 is CALGALPLNPPHPWGMCLKTDKLIF. The DNA for the CDR3 is TGTGCTCTTGGGGCACTTCCCCTTAACCCCCCACATCCTTGGGGGATGTGCCTGAAAACCGATAAACTCATCTTT. The chain uses TRDV1 and TRDJ1; 8 positions agree with TRDD3. The V gene's germline CDR1 is TSWWSYY and CDR2 QGS. The CDR3 has 25 amino acids. Trimming cost V 4 bases and J 2 bases; bases outside gene matches: 36.